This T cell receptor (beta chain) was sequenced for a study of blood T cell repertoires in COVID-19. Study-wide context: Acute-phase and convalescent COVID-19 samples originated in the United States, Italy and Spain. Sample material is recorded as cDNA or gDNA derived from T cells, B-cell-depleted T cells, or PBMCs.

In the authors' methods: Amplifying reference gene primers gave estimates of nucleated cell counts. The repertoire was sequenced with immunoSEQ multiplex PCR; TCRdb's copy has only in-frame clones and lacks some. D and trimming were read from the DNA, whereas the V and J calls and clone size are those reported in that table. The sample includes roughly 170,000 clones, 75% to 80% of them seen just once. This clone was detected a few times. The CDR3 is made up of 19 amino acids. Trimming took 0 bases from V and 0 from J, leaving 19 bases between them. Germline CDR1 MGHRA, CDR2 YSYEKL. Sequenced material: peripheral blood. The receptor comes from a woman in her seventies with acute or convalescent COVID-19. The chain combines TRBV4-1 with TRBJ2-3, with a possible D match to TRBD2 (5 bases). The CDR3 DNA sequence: TGCGCCAGCAGCCAAGAGATCCAGGCTAGCTACCCCAGCACAGATACGCAGTATTTT. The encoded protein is CASSQEIQASYPSTDTQYF.